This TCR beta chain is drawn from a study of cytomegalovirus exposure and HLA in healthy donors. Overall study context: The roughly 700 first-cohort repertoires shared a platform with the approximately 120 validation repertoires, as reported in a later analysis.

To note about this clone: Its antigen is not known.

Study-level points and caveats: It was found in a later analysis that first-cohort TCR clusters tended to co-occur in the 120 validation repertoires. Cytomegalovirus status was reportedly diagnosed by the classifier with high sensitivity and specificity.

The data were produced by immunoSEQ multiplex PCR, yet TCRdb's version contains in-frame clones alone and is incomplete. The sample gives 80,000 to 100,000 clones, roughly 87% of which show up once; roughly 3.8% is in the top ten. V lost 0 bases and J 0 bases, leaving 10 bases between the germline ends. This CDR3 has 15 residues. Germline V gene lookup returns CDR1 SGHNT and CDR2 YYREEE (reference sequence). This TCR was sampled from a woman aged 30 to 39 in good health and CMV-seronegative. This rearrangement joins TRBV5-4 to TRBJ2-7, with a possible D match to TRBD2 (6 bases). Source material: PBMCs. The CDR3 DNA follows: TGTGCCAGCAGCTTGGCCGGGGGAAGCTCCTACGAGCAGTACTTC. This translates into CASSLAGGSSYEQYF.